This T cell receptor (beta chain) originates from a study of CD8 T cells in Susac syndrome (dated by TCRdb to between 2018 and 2020). Background on the whole study: The study used repertoire sequencing to test whether antigen drove CD8+ T cell activation and differentiation in Susac syndrome. The clonality of the CD8+ T cell repertoire was compared across some eleven healthy donors, about 14 Susac syndrome patients and under 17 multiple sclerosis patients.

Peripheral blood CD8+ and CD4+ T cells from healthy donors, Susac syndrome patients and multiple sclerosis patients were profiled by high-throughput TCR beta sequencing. Treatment-naive patients with stable or active relapsing-remitting disease fulfilling revised McDonald criteria were used as multiple sclerosis controls. Bulk CD8+ and CD4+ T cells were purified by magnetic negative isolation, while CD8+ TEMRA cells were enriched using FACS. Blood was collected in EDTA tubes and processed within 24 hours, with PBMCs isolated through density gradient centrifugation. PBMCs intended for TCR sequencing were frozen in liquid nitrogen and were later thawed in a 37 degrees C water bath. Purity of sorted or isolated CD4+, CD8+ and CD8+ TEMRA cells was at least 90%. Results the study describes overall, beyond this receptor: The study acknowledged that relatively few individuals were included in the TCR sequencing and HLA analysis.

Turning to this clonotype: It lacks a known antigen. Per-base quality was not reported, and no clone a single base away is much larger than it.

V and J lose 8 bases and 0 bases, and a span of 14 bases separates them. The CDR3 numbers 13 residues from cysteine through phenylalanine. CDR3 DNA is the only sequence kept; it has 39 bases, read in frame from the first base. According to the germline V gene, CDR1 reads SQVTM and CDR2 reads ANQGSEA. RNA was extracted using the RNeasy kit, and about 0.45 to 1 microgram was reverse transcribed with random hexamers. TCR beta CDR3 regions were amplified with the immunoSEQ multiplex PCR assay covering 54 Vbeta and 13 Jbeta segments. To correct PCR amplification bias, a synthetic template baseline was used for both primer optimization and computational correction. The paper's data handling went like this. Only productive sequences were kept, with reads annotated to V, D and J genes according to IMGT and analyzed in immunoSEQ Analyzer. To calculate clonality, Shannon entropy was normalized by log2 of the number of productive unique sequences and then subtracted from one. Public and private clones were assessed among the 100 most prevalent clones of each patient and control. Clones were defined as Susac-specific if absent from the healthy and MS cohorts, from some 1,000 published viral clones and from other ImmuneACCESS disease sequences. TCRdb reprocessed the public reads (quality trimming at Q25 with fastp, clone calling with MiXCR) and kept in-frame beta chains. CDR3 protein duplicates are merged, each entry listing the most common genes and DNA. TCRdb, not the original authors, processed these V and J calls. In this sample the table shows under 200,000 distinct CDR3 sequences, roughly 96% of which occur a single time. The top ten constitute 0.15% to 0.2% of the sample.

Sequenced sample: CD8+ T cells from PBMCs. The chain links TRBV29-1 with TRBJ2-7; a weak D assignment points to TRBD1 (6 bases agree). This receptor was taken from a human donor with multiple sclerosis. The encoded CDR3 is CSSLGGLSYEQYF. The nucleotide sequence reads as follows: TGCAGCTCCCTAGGGGGTCTCTCCTACGAGCAGTACTTC.